Each of the 9 T cell receptor beta chains below was sequenced from the same sample in a study of blood T cell repertoires in COVID-19. The protocol was immunoSEQ multiplex PCR, while the TCRdb copy is restricted to in-frame clones and leaves out a portion. Among a few hundred thousand clones listed, more than 65% were seen once. Sample: peripheral blood. The receptors here all came from a man aged 50 or older with active or convalescent COVID-19.

The rearrangement uses TRBV6-5 and TRBJ1-5, with no clear D. There are 14 residues in the CDR3. From germline, CDR1 is MNHEY and CDR2 SVGAGI. V gave up 7 bases and J gave up 3 bases, with 13 bases separating them. CDR3 residues: CASMEGRLNQPQHF. DNA of the CDR3: TGTGCCAGCATGGAGGGCAGGCTCAATCAGCCCCAGCATTTT.

This clone was recorded a few times. The rearrangement joins TRBV28 to TRBJ2-4, with D possibly being TRBD1 (5 bases). Germline assignment: CDR1 MDHEN and CDR2 SYDVKM. V was clipped by 7 bases and J by 2 bases, with 18 bases between them. The CDR3 contains 16 residues. The CDR3 reads CASTHSAKGSKNIQYF. The CDR3 DNA reads as TGTGCCAGCACCCACTCCGCGAAGGGGTCCAAAAACATTCAGTACTTC.

This clone was observed a single time. V gene TRBV28 combines with J gene TRBJ2-3; 7 nucleotides agree with TRBD2. The CDR3 consists of 17 residues. Germline CDR1 and CDR2: MDHEN and SYDVKM. V dropped 5 bases and J dropped 3; count of bases not matched to a gene: 14. CDR3 amino acids: CASSPPFGRGRTDTQYF. The CDR3 nucleotides are TGTGCCAGCAGTCCCCCTTTCGGGCGGGGGAGGACAGATACGCAGTATTTT.

CDR3 loop: CASGGQVNYGYTF. CDR3 coding DNA: TGTGCCAGCGGGGGACAGGTCAACTATGGCTACACCTTC. The chain is built from TRBV2 and TRBJ1-2; 8 bases map to TRBD1. The CDR3 spans 13 residues. Germline CDR1 is SNHLY and CDR2 is FYNNEI. With 8 bases clipped from V and 2 bases from J, the junction kept 4 bases outside the gene matches. Based on the CDR3 plus reference TRBV2 and TRBJ1-2, the full variable domain is EPEVTQTPSHQVTQMGQEVILRCVPISNHLYFYWYRQILGQKVEFLVSFYNNEISEKSEIFDDQFSVERPDGSNFTLKIRSTKLEDSAMYFCASGGQVNYGYTFGSGTRLTVV.

CDR3: CATRKPMDNEQFF. CDR3 nucleotides: TGTGCCACCAGGAAACCTATGGACAATGAGCAGTTCTTC. V is TRBV15 and J is TRBJ2-1; D is unresolved. Germline V lookup: CDR1 LNHNV, CDR2 YYDKDF (reference sequence). The CDR3 covers 13 residues. Trimming removed 6 bases from V and 5 bases from J, with 11 bases in between.

In this sample, this clone turned up a few times. This rearrangement joins TRBV29-1 to TRBJ1-4; 10 bases are shared with TRBD1. The CDR3 runs to 15 residues. From germline, CDR1 is SQVTM and CDR2 ANQGSEA. Unmatched junction bases numbered 10, after V lost 7 bases and J lost 5 bases. The CDR3 bases are TGCAGCGCCACCCTCCCGGGACAGGGGAATGAAAAACTGTTTTTT. Its translation: CSATLPGQGNEKLFF.

This chain uses TRBV7-8 with TRBJ2-7; 14 bases align to TRBD2. CDR3 length equals 16 residues. Germline values: CDR1 SGHVS, CDR2 FQNEAQ. The CDR3 is CLSAGTSGSGAYEQYF. For the CDR3, the DNA is TGTCTATCCGCCGGGACTAGCGGGAGTGGGGCCTACGAGCAGTACTTC.

This clone was seen just once. The chain employs TRBV6-2 or TRBV6-3 and TRBJ1-5; D might be TRBD1 (6 bases). The CDR3 has 14 residues. V was clipped by 5 bases and J by 3 bases, with 11 bases between them. Germline V gene lookup returns CDR1 MNHEY and CDR2 SVGEGT. This CDR3 is CASSPGQINQPQHF. CDR3 sequence (DNA): TGTGCCAGCAGTCCAGGACAGATCAATCAGCCCCAGCATTTT.

The CDR3 protein is CSASRAGLNTEAFF. CDR3 in DNA: TGCAGTGCTAGTCGGGCAGGGCTGAACACTGAAGCTTTCTTT. The rearrangement links TRBV20-1 to TRBJ1-1; TRBD1 is a possible D gene (5 bases). The CDR3 has 14 amino acids. Trimming removed 3 bases from V and 0 bases from J, with 11 bases in between. The germline gives CDR1 DFQATT, CDR2 SNEGSKA (reference sequence).